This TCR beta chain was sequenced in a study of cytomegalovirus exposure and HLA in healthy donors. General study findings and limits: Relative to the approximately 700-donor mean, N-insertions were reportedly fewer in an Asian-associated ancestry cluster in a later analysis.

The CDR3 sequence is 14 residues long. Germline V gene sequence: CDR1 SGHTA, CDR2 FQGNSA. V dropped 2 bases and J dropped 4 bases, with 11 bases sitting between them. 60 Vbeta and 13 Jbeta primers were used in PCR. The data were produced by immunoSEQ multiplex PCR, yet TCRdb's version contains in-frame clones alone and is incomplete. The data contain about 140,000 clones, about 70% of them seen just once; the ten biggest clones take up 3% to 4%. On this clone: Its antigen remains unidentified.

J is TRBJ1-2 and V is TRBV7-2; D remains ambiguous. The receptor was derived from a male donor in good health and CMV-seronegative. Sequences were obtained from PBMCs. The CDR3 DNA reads TGTGCCAGCAGCTTAATTCGGGCGGGCTATGGCTACACCTTC. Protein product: CASSLIRAGYGYTF.